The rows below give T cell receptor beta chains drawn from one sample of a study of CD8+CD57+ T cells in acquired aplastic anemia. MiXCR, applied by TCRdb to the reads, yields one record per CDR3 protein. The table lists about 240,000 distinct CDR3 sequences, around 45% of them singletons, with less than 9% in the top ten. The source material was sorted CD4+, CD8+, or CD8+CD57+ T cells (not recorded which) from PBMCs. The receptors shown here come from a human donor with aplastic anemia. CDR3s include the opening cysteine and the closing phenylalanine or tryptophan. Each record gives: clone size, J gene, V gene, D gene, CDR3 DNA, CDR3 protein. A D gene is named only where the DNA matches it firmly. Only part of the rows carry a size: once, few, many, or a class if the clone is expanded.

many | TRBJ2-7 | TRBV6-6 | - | TGTGCCAGCAGTTCGGCTAAGGGAAACGAGCAGTACTTC | CASSSAKGNEQYF
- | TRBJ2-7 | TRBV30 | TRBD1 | TGTGCCTGGAGTGATTTGGGACAGGCATCCTACGAGCAGTACTTC | CAWSDLGQASYEQYF
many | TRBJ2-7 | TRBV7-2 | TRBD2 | TGTGCCAGCAGCCTCCCTAAGGGCGGGAGGTACTCCTACGAGCAGTACTTC | CASSLPKGGRYSYEQYF
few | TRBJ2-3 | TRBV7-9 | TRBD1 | TGTGCCAGCAGCCCTCAACAGGGGCTTCTCACAGATACGCAGTATTTT | CASSPQQGLLTDTQYF
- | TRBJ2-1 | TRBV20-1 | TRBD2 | TGCAGTGCTAGAGATTCTAGCGGTATGTACAATGAGCAGTTCTTC | CSARDSSGMYNEQFF
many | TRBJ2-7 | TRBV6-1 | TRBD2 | TGTGCCAGCAGTGAAGTCAGCGGGAGCCCTTCCTACGAGCAGTACTTC | CASSEVSGSPSYEQYF
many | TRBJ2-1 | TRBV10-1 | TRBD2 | TGCGCCAGCAGTGAGTCGCGACTAGCGGACAATGAGCAGTTCTTC | CASSESRLADNEQFF
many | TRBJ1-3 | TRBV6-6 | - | TGTGCCAGCAGTTACACAGGACCCGGACACACCATATATTTT | CASSYTGPGHTIYF
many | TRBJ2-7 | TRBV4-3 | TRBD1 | TGCGCCAGCAGCCAGGGACAGACCTACGAGCAGTACTTC | CASSQGQTYEQYF
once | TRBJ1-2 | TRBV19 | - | TGTGCCACCTCCGGGTCGCCCTATGGCTACACCTTC | CATSGSPYGYTF
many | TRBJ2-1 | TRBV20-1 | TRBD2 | TGCAGTGCTAGAGAACGCCTAGCGGGGCCTGAGCAGTTCTTC | CSARERLAGPEQFF
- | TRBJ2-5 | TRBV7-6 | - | TGTGCCAGCAGCTTAGAGGGACGAACGACAATCGCGACCCAGTACTTC | CASSLEGRTTIATQYF
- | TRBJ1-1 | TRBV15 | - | TGTGCCACCGGCGAGGGCCGGGACTTTGAAGCTTTCTTT | CATGEGRDFEAFF
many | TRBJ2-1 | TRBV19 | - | TGTGCCAGCAGAACGGAGAAAGGATACAATGAGCAGTTCTTC | CASRTEKGYNEQFF
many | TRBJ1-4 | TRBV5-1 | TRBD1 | TGCGCCAGCAGCCTAAGCGAAACAGGGGGCATAGGAAAACTGTTTTTT | CASSLSETGGIGKLFF
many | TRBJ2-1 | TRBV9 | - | TGTGCCAGCAGCGTTCACGGGACAAACTCCTACAATGAGCAGTTCTTC | CASSVHGTNSYNEQFF
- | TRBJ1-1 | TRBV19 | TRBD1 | TGTGCCAGTAGTATGCAGGGACAGGGGAAGACTGAAGCTTTCTTT | CASSMQGQGKTEAFF